A selection of T cell receptor beta chains follows, all from one sample in a study of regulatory T cells in long-lasting Graves disease. TCRdb fed the multiplex PCR reads into MiXCR, producing one record per CDR3 protein. The sample shows roughly 320,000 distinct CDR3 sequences, roughly 17% of them seen only once. The same sample was also used in a study of T cells in Graves' hyperthyroidism and ophthalmopathy.

Sequencing used peripheral blood mononuclear cells (PBMCs), obtained at new diagnosis, from a patient treated with antithyroid drugs. These receptors were taken from a man aged 35-49 years with Graves disease. Each CDR3 is given with its conserved first and last residue. D genes are given only for firm matches. The listing skips clone size in some rows; elsewhere it reads once, few, many or a size class.

CDR3nt | CDR3aa | d_gene | abundance | j_gene | v_gene
TGTGCCAGCAGCCCCCTAGCGGGGGGCACAGATACGCAGTATTTT | CASSPLAGGTDTQYF | TRBD2 | many | TRBJ2-3 | TRBV7-9
TGTGCCAGCAGCGCTATTGGAAACATTCAGTACTTC | CASSAIGNIQYF | NA | many | TRBJ2-4 | TRBV6-2/TRBV6-3
TGTGCCAGCAGCTCAAACGCACAGCGGGGGACCTACGAGCAGTACTTC | CASSSNAQRGTYEQYF | TRBD2 | once | TRBJ2-7 | TRBV11-1
TGTGCCAGCAGTCGACGAGATCCTACCGGGGAGCTGTTTTTT | CASSRRDPTGELFF | NA | NA | TRBJ2-2 | TRBV2
TGTGCCAGCACCCAGAGTTGGCGGGGGGGCCCCGGGGCCAACGTCCTGACTTTC | CASTQSWRGGPGANVLTF | TRBD2 | many | TRBJ2-6 | TRBV11-1
TGTGCCAGCAGCTTGGGAGACATGTATACGCAGTATTTT | CASSLGDMYTQYF | NA | many | TRBJ2-3 | TRBV5-6
TGTGCCAGCAATCCCCCATGGGGTAGCGGGTCTCCGACGTACAATGAGCAGTTCTTC | CASNPPWGSGSPTYNEQFF | TRBD2 | many | TRBJ2-1 | TRBV28
TGCGCCAGCAGCGTCGCCCCGGACACTGAAGCTTTCTTT | CASSVAPDTEAFF | NA | many | TRBJ1-1 | TRBV9
TGTGCCAGCAGTTTAGTAAGGTGGGGCACTGAAGCTTTCTTT | CASSLVRWGTEAFF | NA | few | TRBJ1-1 | TRBV28
TGTGCCATCAGTGAGTCAAGACAGGGGGCCAATGAGCAGTTCTTC | CAISESRQGANEQFF | TRBD1 | few | TRBJ2-1 | TRBV10-3
TGCGCCAGCAGCTTGGTTGGGGTCGACACAGATACGCAGTATTTT | CASSLVGVDTDTQYF | NA | many | TRBJ2-3 | TRBV5-1
TGTGCCAGCAGTTACGACCCCAGGGCGGGCGAGCAGTACTTC | CASSYDPRAGEQYF | NA | NA | TRBJ2-7 | TRBV6-2/TRBV6-3
TGTGCCAGCAGTGAATGGATTGAAGCTTTCTTT | CASSEWIEAFF | NA | many | TRBJ1-1 | TRBV2
TGTGCCACCGGCAGGGCCGGGAGGGCACTAGGGCAGTACTTC | CATGRAGRALGQYF | TRBD2 | many | TRBJ2-7 | TRBV28
TGCAGCGCCCGGCCGGGGGAGAACACTGAAGCTTTCTTT | CSARPGENTEAFF | NA | many | TRBJ1-1 | TRBV29-1
TGTGCCACCAGTGAGGCGGGGCTAGATACGCAGTATTTT | CATSEAGLDTQYF | NA | many | TRBJ2-3 | TRBV24-1
TGTGCCAGCTCACCAAGGACTTCGGAGGAAAAACTGTTTTTT | CASSPRTSEEKLFF | NA | NA | TRBJ1-4 | TRBV18
TGTGCCAGCAGCTTAAGAGGGTCTGGGGCCAACGTCCTGACTTTC | CASSLRGSGANVLTF | NA | many | TRBJ2-6 | TRBV12-3/TRBV12-4
TGTGCCACCAGCCAAGGACAGGGAGGAGATACGCAGTATTTT | CATSQGQGGDTQYF | TRBD1 | NA | TRBJ2-3 | TRBV15
TGTGCCAGCAGCCTAGTCCCTTCCACTTCCTACGAGCAGTACTTC | CASSLVPSTSYEQYF | NA | NA | TRBJ2-7 | TRBV27
TGTGCCAGCAGCTTCTACGAAATCACAGATACGCAGTATTTT | CASSFYEITDTQYF | NA | many | TRBJ2-3 | TRBV11-2
TGCGCCAGCAGCATCGGACAGGGGTTAGTCGGGCAGTTCTTC | CASSIGQGLVGQFF | TRBD1 | NA | TRBJ2-1 | TRBV5-1
TGTGCCAGCAGTTCCCGACGGTCGAATGAAAAACTGTTTTTT | CASSSRRSNEKLFF | NA | NA | TRBJ1-4 | TRBV27
TGTGCCAGCAGCTTAGCGACAGGTCCCTCCTACGAGCAGTACTTC | CASSLATGPSYEQYF | NA | many | TRBJ2-7 | TRBV7-2
TGCGCCAGCAGCTACTCACATGGCGGCACTGAAGCTTTCTTT | CASSYSHGGTEAFF | NA | few | TRBJ1-1 | TRBV5-1
TGTGCCAGCAGCCTTGAGCGGCCCGGGGAGCTGTTTTTT | CASSLERPGELFF | NA | few | TRBJ2-2 | TRBV5-4
TGTGCCAGCAGTTATGGGGGTACGGGAGAGACCCAGTACTTC | CASSYGGTGETQYF | NA | NA | TRBJ2-5 | TRBV6-2/TRBV6-3
TGTGCCAGCAGTTCCCCTGGACAGGGCGACACTGAAGCTTTCTTT | CASSSPGQGDTEAFF | TRBD1 | many | TRBJ1-1 | TRBV6-2/TRBV6-3
TGTGCCTGGAGTCGCATCGGGACAGGGGGCGCAGATACGCAGTATTTT | CAWSRIGTGGADTQYF | TRBD1 | many | TRBJ2-3 | TRBV30
TGTGCCAGCGGAGGGGCAGCAATGAATAATTCACCCCTCCACTTT | CASGGAAMNNSPLHF | NA | NA | TRBJ1-6 | TRBV9
TGTGCCAGCTCACTGTCCGCCGGGGACGAGCAGTACTTC | CASSLSAGDEQYF | NA | many | TRBJ2-7 | TRBV18
TGTGCCAGCAGCTTAGGGGACAGGTTTAATGAAAAACTGTTTTTT | CASSLGDRFNEKLFF | TRBD1 | many | TRBJ1-4 | TRBV11-2
TGTGCCAGCTCCGATAGTTTTTACGAGCAGTACTTC | CASSDSFYEQYF | NA | NA | TRBJ2-7 | TRBV6-1
TGTGCCAGCAGCTTGACCTCGGTGGTTGGAACTGAAGCTTTCTTT | CASSLTSVVGTEAFF | NA | many | TRBJ1-1 | TRBV11-2
TGTGCCACCAGCGGGACAGGGGATGTGGATGAGCAGTTCTTC | CATSGTGDVDEQFF | TRBD1 | many | TRBJ2-1 | TRBV24-1
TGTGCCAGCAGCTATGGGGGGGCTTCAGAGACCCAGTACTTC | CASSYGGASETQYF | NA | many | TRBJ2-5 | TRBV7-3
TGTGCCAGCAGCTCCCGGTGGGGAGAGCAGTACTTC | CASSSRWGEQYF | NA | many | TRBJ2-7 | TRBV13
TGTGCCAGCAGCTCACTGCTGGACGAGCAGTACTTC | CASSSLLDEQYF | NA | few | TRBJ2-7 | TRBV7-8
TGTGCCAGCAGTGTTCTCAGCCATCAGCCCCAGCATTTT | CASSVLSHQPQHF | NA | many | TRBJ1-5 | TRBV2
TGTGCCAGCAGACGGCTGGGACAGGGGACCGGGGAGCTGTTTTTT | CASRRLGQGTGELFF | TRBD1 | NA | TRBJ2-2 | TRBV5-5
TGTGCCAGCAGAGGCGCGAACACTGAAGCTTTCTTT | CASRGANTEAFF | NA | many | TRBJ1-1 | TRBV2
TGCAGTGCCTCGACAGGGGTGTACAATCAGCCCCAGCATTTT | CSASTGVYNQPQHF | TRBD1 | few | TRBJ1-5 | TRBV20-1
TGTGCCAGCAGTGTTCGTTTGTCGGCCGGGGAGCTGTTTTTT | CASSVRLSAGELFF | NA | many | TRBJ2-2 | TRBV28
TGCGCCAGCAGCCAAGAGAGCAGGCTGGTCGGCGAGCAGTACTTC | CASSQESRLVGEQYF | NA | few | TRBJ2-7 | TRBV4-1
TGTGCCAGCAGCGCCTTACCGGGACTAGCGGGCCCCTCCTACGAGCAGTACTTC | CASSALPGLAGPSYEQYF | TRBD2 | NA | TRBJ2-7 | TRBV7-2
TGTGCTAGTGGTTCCTCCGGGACAGGGAAACCTTTAGGCTACACCTTC | CASGSSGTGKPLGYTF | TRBD1 | many | TRBJ1-2 | TRBV12-5
TGTGCCAGCAGTCCTACTTACAGCGCCAACTATGGCTACACCTTC | CASSPTYSANYGYTF | NA | many | TRBJ1-2 | TRBV12-3/TRBV12-4